This paragraph reports one T cell receptor beta chain. Naive-designated CD8 cells lacked CD45RO, were positively enriched for CCR7, and omitted terminally differentiated effector memory CD45RA+ cells. The assay was immunoSEQ multiplex PCR, and TCRdb's table has in-frame clones only and misses some. The sample holds some 2.1 million clones; 90% to 95% are singletons and the top ten take approximately 1.7%. The CDR3 sequence is 14 residues long. CDR1 and CDR2 (germline): SGHAT, FQNNGV. V lost 0 bases to trimming and J lost 7 bases, with 10 bases between them. This entry belongs to a study of shared clonotypes between healthy human individuals.

The sequence derives from a man younger than 35 in good health. Some clones in this sample may be carry-over from other donors' samples. V is TRBV11-2 and J is TRBJ2-4, with D perhaps matching TRBD2 (6 bases). Sample: naive CD8+ T cells from PBMCs. Written as DNA, the CDR3 is TGTGCCAGCAGCTTAGACTGGACTACCAACATTCAGTACTTC. This sequence encodes CASSLDWTTNIQYF.